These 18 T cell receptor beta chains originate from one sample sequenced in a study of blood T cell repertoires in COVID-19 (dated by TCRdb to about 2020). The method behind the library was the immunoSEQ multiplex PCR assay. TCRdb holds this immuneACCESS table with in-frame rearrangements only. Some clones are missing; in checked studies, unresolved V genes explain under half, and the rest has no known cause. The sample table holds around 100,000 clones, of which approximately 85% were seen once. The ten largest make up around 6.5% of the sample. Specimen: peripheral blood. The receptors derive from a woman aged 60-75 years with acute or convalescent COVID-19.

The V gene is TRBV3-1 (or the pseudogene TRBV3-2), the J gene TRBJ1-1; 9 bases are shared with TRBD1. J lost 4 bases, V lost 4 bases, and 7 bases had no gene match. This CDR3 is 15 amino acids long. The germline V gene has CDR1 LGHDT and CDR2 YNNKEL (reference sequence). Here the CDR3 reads CASSRGQGSGTEAFF. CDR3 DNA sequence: TGTGCCAGCAGCCGGGGACAGGGATCGGGCACTGAAGCTTTCTTT.

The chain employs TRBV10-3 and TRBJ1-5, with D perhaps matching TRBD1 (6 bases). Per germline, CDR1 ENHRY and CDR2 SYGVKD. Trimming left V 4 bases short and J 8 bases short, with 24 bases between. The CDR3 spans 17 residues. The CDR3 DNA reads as TGTGCCATCAGTGCAGGCAGGGCTGGGACAATGAGTGAGCCCCAGCATTTT. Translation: CAISAGRAGTMSEPQHF.

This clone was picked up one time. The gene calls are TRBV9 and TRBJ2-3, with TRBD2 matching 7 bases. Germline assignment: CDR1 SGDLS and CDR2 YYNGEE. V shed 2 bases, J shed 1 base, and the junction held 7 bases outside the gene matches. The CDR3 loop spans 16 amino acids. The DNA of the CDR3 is TGTGCCAGCAGCGTTTTTGGAAGCGGGGGCACAGATACGCAGTATTTT. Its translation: CASSVFGSGGTDTQYF. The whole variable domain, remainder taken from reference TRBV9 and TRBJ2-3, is DSGVTQTPKHLITATGQRVTLRCSPRSGDLSVYWYQQSLDQGLQFLIQYYNGEERAKGNILERFSAQQFPDLHSELNLSSLELGDSALYFCASSVFGSGGTDTQYFGPGTRLTVL.

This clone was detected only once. The CDR3 DNA follows: TGTGCCAGCAGCCGTAATCCGGGACAGGGGTTCCCTCCCTACGAGCAGTACTTC. Protein: CASSRNPGQGFPPYEQYF. The V and J genes are TRBV9 and TRBJ2-7, with 10 nucleotides matching TRBD1. Germline CDR1 SGDLS, CDR2 YYNGEE. V dropped 4 bases and J dropped 2; count of bases not matched to a gene: 15. There are 18 residues in the CDR3.

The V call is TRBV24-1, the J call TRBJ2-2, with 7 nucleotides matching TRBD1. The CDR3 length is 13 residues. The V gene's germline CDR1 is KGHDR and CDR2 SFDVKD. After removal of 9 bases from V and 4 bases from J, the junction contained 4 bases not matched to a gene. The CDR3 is CATGDSFTGELFF. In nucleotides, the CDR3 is TGTGCCACCGGGGACAGCTTCACCGGGGAGCTGTTTTTT.

The CDR3 region is CASSDSIMSYGYTF. In DNA, the CDR3 is TGCGCCAGCAGTGATTCGATTATGAGCTATGGCTACACCTTC. V usage is TRBV10-2 and J usage is TRBJ1-2, with D unclear. V was pared by 3 bases and J by 4 bases, with 12 bases between. Germline CDR1 is WSHSY and CDR2 is SAAADI. CDR3 length: 14 residues.

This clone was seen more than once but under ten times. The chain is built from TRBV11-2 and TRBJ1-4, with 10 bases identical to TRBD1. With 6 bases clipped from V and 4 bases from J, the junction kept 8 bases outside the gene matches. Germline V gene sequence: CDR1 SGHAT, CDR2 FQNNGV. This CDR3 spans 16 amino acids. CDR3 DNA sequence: TGTGCCAGCAGAACCGGGACAGGGGTCAATAATGAAAAACTGTTTTTT. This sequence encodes CASRTGTGVNNEKLFF.

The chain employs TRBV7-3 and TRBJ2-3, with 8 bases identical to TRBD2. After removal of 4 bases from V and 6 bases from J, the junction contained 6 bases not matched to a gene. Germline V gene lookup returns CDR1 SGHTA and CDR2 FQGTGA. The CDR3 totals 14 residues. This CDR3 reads CASSWGLGADTQYF. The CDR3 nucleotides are TGTGCCAGCAGCTGGGGACTAGGCGCCGATACGCAGTATTTT. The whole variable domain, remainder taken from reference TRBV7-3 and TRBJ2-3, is GAGVSQTPSNKVTEKGKYVELRCDPISGHTALYWYRQSLGQGPEFLIYFQGTGAADDSGLPNDRFFAVRPEGSVSTLKIQRTERGDSAVYLCASSWGLGADTQYFGPGTRLTVL.

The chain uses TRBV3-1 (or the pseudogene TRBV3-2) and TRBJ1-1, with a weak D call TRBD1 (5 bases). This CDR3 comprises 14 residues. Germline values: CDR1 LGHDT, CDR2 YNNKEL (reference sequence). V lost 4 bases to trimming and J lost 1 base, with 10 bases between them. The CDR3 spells CASSPRQTNTEAFF. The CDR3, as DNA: TGTGCCAGCAGCCCCCGACAGACGAACACTGAAGCTTTCTTT.

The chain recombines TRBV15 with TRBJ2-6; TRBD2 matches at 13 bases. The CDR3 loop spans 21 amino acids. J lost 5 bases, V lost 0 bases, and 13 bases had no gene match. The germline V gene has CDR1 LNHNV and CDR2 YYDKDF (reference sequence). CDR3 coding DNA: TGTGCCACCAGCAGAGATTATGGGACTAGCGGGGCTGGCTTCTGGGCCAACGTCCTGACTTTC. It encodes CATSRDYGTSGAGFWANVLTF.

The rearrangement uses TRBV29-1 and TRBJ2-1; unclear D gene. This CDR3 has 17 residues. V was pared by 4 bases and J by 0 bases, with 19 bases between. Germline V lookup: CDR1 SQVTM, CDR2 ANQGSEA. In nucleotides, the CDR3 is TGCAGCGTTGGGAAGTTTAGACTCCCGGGCTCCTACAATGAGCAGTTCTTC. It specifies CSVGKFRLPGSYNEQFF.

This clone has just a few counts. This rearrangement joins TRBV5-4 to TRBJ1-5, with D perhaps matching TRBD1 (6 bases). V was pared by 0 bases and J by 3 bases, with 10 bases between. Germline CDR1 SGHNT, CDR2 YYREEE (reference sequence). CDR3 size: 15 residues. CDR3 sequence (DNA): TGTGCCAGCAGCTTGGCAGGGGAAAACAATCAGCCCCAGCATTTT. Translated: CASSLAGENNQPQHF.

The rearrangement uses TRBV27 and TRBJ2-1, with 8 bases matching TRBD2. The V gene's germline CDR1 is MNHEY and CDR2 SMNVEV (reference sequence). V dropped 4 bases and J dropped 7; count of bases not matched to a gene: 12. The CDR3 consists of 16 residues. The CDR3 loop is CASSSFGLATENEQFF. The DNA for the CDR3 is TGTGCCAGCAGTTCCTTTGGACTAGCAACGGAGAATGAGCAGTTCTTC.

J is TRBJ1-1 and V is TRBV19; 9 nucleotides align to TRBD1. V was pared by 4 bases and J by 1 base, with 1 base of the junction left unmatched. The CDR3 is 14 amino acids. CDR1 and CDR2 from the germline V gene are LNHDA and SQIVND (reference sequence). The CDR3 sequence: CASSKDRGNTEAFF. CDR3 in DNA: TGTGCCAGTAGTAAGGACAGGGGGAACACTGAAGCTTTCTTT.

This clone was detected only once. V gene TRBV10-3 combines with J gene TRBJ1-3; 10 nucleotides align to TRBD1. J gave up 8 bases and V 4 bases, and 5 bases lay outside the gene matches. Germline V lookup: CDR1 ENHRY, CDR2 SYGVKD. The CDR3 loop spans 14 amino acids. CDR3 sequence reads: CAISVGQGPDTIYF. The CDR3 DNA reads TGTGCCATCAGTGTGGGACAGGGGCCGGACACCATATATTTT.

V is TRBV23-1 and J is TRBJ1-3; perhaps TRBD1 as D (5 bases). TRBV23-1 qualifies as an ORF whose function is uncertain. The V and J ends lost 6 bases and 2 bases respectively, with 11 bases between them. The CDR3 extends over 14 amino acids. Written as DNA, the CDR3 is TGCGCCAGCAGCCGACGGGGGGCTGGAAACACCATATATTTT. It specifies CASSRRGAGNTIYF.

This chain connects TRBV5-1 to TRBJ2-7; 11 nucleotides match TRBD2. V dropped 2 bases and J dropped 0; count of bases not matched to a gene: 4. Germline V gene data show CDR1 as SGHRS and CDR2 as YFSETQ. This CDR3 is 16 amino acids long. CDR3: CASSFFTSGSSYEQYF. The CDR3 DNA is TGCGCCAGCAGCTTCTTCACTAGCGGGAGCTCCTACGAGCAGTACTTC.

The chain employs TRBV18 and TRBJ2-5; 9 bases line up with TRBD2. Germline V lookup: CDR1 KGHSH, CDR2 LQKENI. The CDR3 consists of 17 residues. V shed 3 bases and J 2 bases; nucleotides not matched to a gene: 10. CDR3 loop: CASSPSPPSGNQETQYF. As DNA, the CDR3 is TGTGCCAGCTCACCGTCACCCCCTAGCGGGAATCAAGAGACCCAGTACTTC.